This T cell receptor beta chain was recovered during a study of neurological immune-mediated disorders. Study-wide results and limits: Because no CDR3 amino acid sequences were shared across subjects by expanded clones, private repertoires were suggested in all groups.

The time point was: technical triplicate 3. The CDR3 contains 14 residues. Trimming removed 2 bases from V and 2 bases from J, with 6 bases in between. Germline-derived CDR1 and CDR2 are ENHRY and SYGVKD. The authors made cDNA by 5'RACE with 10-nucleotide random UMIs. TCRdb re-called the 5' RACE reads through MiXCR, storing one row per CDR3 protein. Of 25,000 to 35,000 distinct CDR3 sequences in the sample, about 17% were seen once. This clonotype was observed many times. No antigen is known for it. The clonotype was recovered from a female donor with HTLV-1-associated myelopathy (HAM/TSP). The chain joins TRBV10-3 to TRBJ2-2; D remains unclear. Sequencing used CD4+ T cells from blood. CDR3 residues: CAISEGPNTGELFF. CDR3 nucleotide sequence: TGTGCCATCAGTGAGGGGCCCAACACCGGGGAGCTGTTTTTT.